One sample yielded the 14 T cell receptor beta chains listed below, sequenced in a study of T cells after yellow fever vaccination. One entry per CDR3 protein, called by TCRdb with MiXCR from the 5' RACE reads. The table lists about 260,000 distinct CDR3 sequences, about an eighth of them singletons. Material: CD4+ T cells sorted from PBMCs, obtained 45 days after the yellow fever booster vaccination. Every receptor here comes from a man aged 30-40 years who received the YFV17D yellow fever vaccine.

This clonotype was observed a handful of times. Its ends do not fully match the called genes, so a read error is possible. The CDR3 DNA follows: TGTGCCAGCACCCGCCTCCTTCGCACTCGCTTC. The encoded protein is CASTRLLRTRF. This sequence joins TRBV12-3 or TRBV12-4 and TRBJ1-2, with D uncertain. The CDR3 consists of 11 residues.

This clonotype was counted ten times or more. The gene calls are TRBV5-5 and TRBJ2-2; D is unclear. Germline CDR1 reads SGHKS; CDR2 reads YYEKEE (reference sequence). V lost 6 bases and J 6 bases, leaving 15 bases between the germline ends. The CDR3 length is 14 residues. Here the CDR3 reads CASTKTGVPGELFF. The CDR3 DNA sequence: TGTGCCAGCACCAAGACTGGGGTTCCCGGGGAGCTGTTTTTT. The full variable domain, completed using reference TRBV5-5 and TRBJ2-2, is DAGVTQSPTHLIKTRGQQVTLRCSPISGHKSVSWYQQVLGQGPQFIFQYYEKEERGRGNFPDRFSARQFPNYSSELNVNALLLGDSALYLCASTKTGVPGELFFGEGSRLTVL.

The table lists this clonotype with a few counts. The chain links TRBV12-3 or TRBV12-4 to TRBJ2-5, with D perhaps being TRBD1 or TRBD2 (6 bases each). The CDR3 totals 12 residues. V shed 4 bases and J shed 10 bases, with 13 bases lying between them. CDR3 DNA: TGTGCCAGCAGTTCATCCAAGGGGGGCCAGTACTTC. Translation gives CASSSSKGGQYF.

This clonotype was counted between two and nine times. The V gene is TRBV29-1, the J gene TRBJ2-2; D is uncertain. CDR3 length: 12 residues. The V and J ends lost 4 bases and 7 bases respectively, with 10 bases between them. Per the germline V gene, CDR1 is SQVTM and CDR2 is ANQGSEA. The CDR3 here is CSVAEKGGELFF. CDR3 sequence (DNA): TGCAGCGTTGCTGAAAAGGGCGGGGAGCTGTTTTTT.

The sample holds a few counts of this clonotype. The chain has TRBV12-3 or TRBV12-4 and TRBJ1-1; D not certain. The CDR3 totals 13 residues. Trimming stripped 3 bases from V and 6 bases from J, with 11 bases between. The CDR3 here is CASSFSRVSEAFF. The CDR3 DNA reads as TGTGCCAGCAGTTTCTCGAGGGTCTCTGAAGCTTTCTTT.

This CDR3 reads CASQLRRGANTGELFF. CDR3 nucleotides: TGTGCCAGCCAACTCAGACGGGGAGCGAACACCGGGGAGCTGTTTTTT. The chain is built from TRBV7-3 and TRBJ2-2; tentatively, D is TRBD2 (5 bases). The CDR3 length is 16 residues. Trimming cost V 8 bases and J 0 bases, with 16 bases left between them. Germline assignment: CDR1 SGHTA and CDR2 FQGTGA.

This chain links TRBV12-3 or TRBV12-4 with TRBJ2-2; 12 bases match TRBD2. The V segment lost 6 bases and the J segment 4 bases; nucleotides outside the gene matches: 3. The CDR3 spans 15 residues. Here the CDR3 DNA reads TGTGCCAGCAGGGGGACTAGCGGGTTCACCGGGGAGCTGTTTTTT. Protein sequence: CASRGTSGFTGELFF.

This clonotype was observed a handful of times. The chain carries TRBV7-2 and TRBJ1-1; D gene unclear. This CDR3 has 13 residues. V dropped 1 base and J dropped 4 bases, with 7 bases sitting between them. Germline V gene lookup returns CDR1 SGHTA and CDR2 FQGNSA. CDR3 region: CASSLGVGTEAFF. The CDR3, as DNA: TGTGCCAGCAGCTTAGGGGTGGGCACTGAAGCTTTCTTT.

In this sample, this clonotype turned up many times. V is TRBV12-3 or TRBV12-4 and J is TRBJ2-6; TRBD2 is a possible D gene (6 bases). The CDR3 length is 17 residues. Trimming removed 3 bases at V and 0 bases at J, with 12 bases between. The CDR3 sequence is CASSLPGRASGANVLTF. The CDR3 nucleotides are TGTGCCAGCAGTTTGCCCGGGAGAGCCTCTGGGGCCAACGTCCTGACTTTC.

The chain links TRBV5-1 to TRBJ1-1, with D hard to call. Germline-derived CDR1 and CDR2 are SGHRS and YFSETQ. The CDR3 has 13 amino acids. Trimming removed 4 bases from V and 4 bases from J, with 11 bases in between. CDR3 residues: CASSPGPRTEAFF. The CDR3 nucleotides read TGCGCCAGCAGCCCGGGCCCCCGCACTGAAGCTTTCTTT.

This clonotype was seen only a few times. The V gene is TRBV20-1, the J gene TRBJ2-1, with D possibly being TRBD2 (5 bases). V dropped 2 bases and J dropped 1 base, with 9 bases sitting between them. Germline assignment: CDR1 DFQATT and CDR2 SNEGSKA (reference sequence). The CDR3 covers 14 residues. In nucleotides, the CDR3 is TGCAGTGCTAGACAAGGGAGTTCCTACAATGAGCAGTTCTTC. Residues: CSARQGSSYNEQFF.

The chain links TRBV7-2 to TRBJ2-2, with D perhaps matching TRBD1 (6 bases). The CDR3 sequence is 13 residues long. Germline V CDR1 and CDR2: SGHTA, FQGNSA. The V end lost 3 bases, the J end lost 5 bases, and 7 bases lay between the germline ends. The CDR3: CASSFGTTGELFF. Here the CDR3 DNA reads TGTGCCAGCAGCTTCGGGACAACCGGGGAGCTGTTTTTT.

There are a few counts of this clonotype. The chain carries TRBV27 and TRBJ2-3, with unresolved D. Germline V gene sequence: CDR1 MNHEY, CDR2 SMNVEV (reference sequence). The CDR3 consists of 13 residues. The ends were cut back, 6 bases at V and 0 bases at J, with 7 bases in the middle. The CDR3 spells CASRVTSTDTQYF. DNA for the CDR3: TGTGCCAGCAGAGTCACTAGCACAGATACGCAGTATTTT.

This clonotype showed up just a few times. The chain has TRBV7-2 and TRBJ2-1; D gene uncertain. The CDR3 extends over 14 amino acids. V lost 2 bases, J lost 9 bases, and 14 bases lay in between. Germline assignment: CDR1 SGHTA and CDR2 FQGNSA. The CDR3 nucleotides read TGTGCCAGCAGCTTAAGATCCGTTGTTGGTGAGCAGTTCTTC. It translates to CASSLRSVVGEQFF.